These T cell receptor beta chains were read from a single sample in a study of T cells expressing NK-cell markers. TCRdb re-called the 5' RACE reads; every CDR3 protein appears as one record, without DNA. This sample contains 450,000 to 600,000 distinct CDR3 sequences. The specimen sequenced was blood T cells: a sorted CD56 or NKG2C T cell subset, CD4+ or CD8+ T cells, or bulk PBMC T cells (not recorded which). These receptors came from a man aged 18 to 30 in good health. The CDR3 runs from the conserved cysteine through the conserved F or W.

j_call | v_call | cdr3_length | cdr3_aa
TRBJ2-5 | TRBV5-1 | 16 | CASSGGTSGRSETQYF
TRBJ2-1 | TRBV3-1 | 15 | CASSPRLDSYNEQFF
TRBJ2-3 | TRBV9 | 16 | CASSPRLILNTDTQYF
TRBJ1-5 | TRBV11-1 | 18 | CASSRGAPRVFSNQPQHF
TRBJ2-3 | TRBV24-1 | 14 | CAIGRAGGTDTQYF
TRBJ2-7 | TRBV29-1 | 11 | CSGKTSTEQYF
TRBJ2-1 | TRBV28 | 16 | CASSRPLRLGLNEQFF
TRBJ2-3 | TRBV20-1 | 16 | CSARLGVRVGPDTQYF
TRBJ2-3 | TRBV5-1 | 17 | CASSPGFGTPSTDTQYF
TRBJ2-7 | TRBV28 | 17 | CASKTRRLAGGPYEQYF
TRBJ2-5 | TRBV20-1 | 15 | CSARDQRGRTETQYF
TRBJ1-2 | TRBV24-1 | 13 | CATSDSGSDGYTF
TRBJ2-3 | TRBV2 | 15 | CASSVLALDTDTQYF
TRBJ2-1 | TRBV25-1 | 15 | CASSDFSGRMDEQFF
TRBJ2-2 | TRBV5-5 | 15 | CASSFSSGSTGELFF
TRBJ2-1 | TRBV10-1 | 15 | CASSESIGTRNEQFF
TRBJ2-2 | TRBV5-1 | 17 | CASSLALAGGRTGELFF
TRBJ2-5 | TRBV6-5 | 17 | CASSYSIFREGPETQYF
TRBJ1-3 | TRBV7-8 | 13 | CASSLPLGNTIYF
TRBJ2-5 | TRBV7-2 | 15 | CASSLARLAGETQYF
TRBJ2-3 | TRBV5-1 | 15 | CASSGGGGVTDTQYF
TRBJ1-5 | TRBV2 | 15 | CASSEKAAGYQPQHF
TRBJ2-1 | TRBV20-1 | 15 | CSAESGTSYYNEQFF
TRBJ2-1 | TRBV28 | 16 | CASPPTSGRAGDEQFF
TRBJ2-5 | TRBV3-1 | 16 | CASSQDIAGLRGTQYF
TRBJ2-3 | TRBV5-1 | 15 | CASSLGLAGVDTQYF
TRBJ1-2 | TRBV6-5 | 14 | CASSNGQDYYGYTF
TRBJ2-4 | TRBV5-6 | 14 | CASSLVFQGNIQYF
TRBJ2-3 | TRBV20-1 | 14 | CSARAGGGADTQYF
TRBJ2-3 | TRBV5-1 | 16 | CASSLSSSSAGDTQYF
TRBJ2-2 | TRBV27 | 13 | CASSLTPWGELFF
TRBJ2-1 | TRBV5-1 | 16 | CASSLAEVAGGYEQFF
TRBJ1-2 | TRBV20-1 | 15 | CSARGAETGVGGYTF
TRBJ2-5 | TRBV29-1 | 13 | CSVGLAGAETQYF
TRBJ2-3 | TRBV5-1 | 12 | CASREYTDTQYF
TRBJ2-5 | TRBV20-1 | 16 | CSAPDWAGTSRETQYF
TRBJ1-4 | TRBV5-1 | 15 | CASSLPGGEGEKLFF
TRBJ2-3 | TRBV7-2 | 14 | CASSSENLRDTQYF
TRBJ2-1 | TRBV7-6 | 16 | CASSLRGTSGLNEQFF
TRBJ2-1 | TRBV7-3 | 16 | CASSPAAGDSYNEQFF
TRBJ2-7 | TRBV25-1 | 11 | CASSDSYEQYF
TRBJ2-3 | TRBV27 | 13 | CASSPLQLDTQYF
TRBJ2-1 | TRBV11-1 | 18 | CASSLKLLAGGVRNEQFF
TRBJ2-2 | TRBV25-1 | 16 | CASRGGGTQLTGELFF
TRBJ2-2 | TRBV4-2 | 15 | CASSQARGKAGELFF
TRBJ2-5 | TRBV20-1 | 15 | CSARVRPLTRETQYF
TRBJ1-1 | TRBV5-6 | 15 | CASSPRNGLNTEAFF
TRBJ2-1 | TRBV5-5 | 13 | CASSFSFRRVQFF
TRBJ2-1 | TRBV29-1 | 15 | CSVIRDTLHYNEQFF
TRBJ2-5 | TRBV7-8 | 15 | CASSSTRGWQETQYF
TRBJ2-1 | TRBV4-1 | 16 | CASTPLLAETYNEQFF
TRBJ1-2 | TRBV7-9 | 13 | CASSDTGPYGYTF
TRBJ2-2 | TRBV21-1 | 14 | CASSLRDGAGELFF
TRBJ2-5 | TRBV12-3/TRBV12-4 | 17 | CASSPPMVPPVGETQYF
TRBJ1-2 | TRBV7-9 | 16 | CASSFSLTGGSGGYTF
TRBJ2-5 | TRBV2 | 14 | CASREHAGEETQYF
TRBJ2-2 | TRBV28 | 16 | CASIQKSGKNTGELFF